This T cell receptor beta chain comes out of a study of identical twins. The CDR3 covers 19 residues. Trimming pared 2 bases from V and 2 bases from J, leaving 24 bases between. Germline V gene lookup returns CDR1 SGHRS and CDR2 YFSETQ. TCRdb reanalysed the 5' RACE reads using MiXCR and keeps one entry per CDR3 protein. The data contain around 250,000 distinct CDR3 sequences, about 12% of them singletons. This sample also belongs to another study, concerning yellow fever vaccine responses in identical twins.

This clonotype originated in a woman in her late teens or twenties in good health. This rearrangement joins TRBV5-1 to TRBJ2-3, with a weak D call TRBD1 (6 bases). Sample: memory (CD45RO+) T cells sorted from blood. The CDR3 sequence: CASSLGQPGRARPTDTQYF. The CDR3 DNA follows: TGCGCCAGCAGCTTAGGACAGCCCGGAAGAGCCCGACCCACAGATACGCAGTATTTT.